The clone carrying this TCR beta chain was found a few times. A much larger clone lies one base from this, so it may be a read error. The data were obtained in a study of T cells in Graves' hyperthyroidism and ophthalmopathy. Amplified TCR beta CDR3 regions came from RNA transcripts. TCR CDR3 underwent first-round RT-PCR with the HTBI primer set. Using its own MiXCR run on the multiplex PCR reads, TCRdb lists one record per CDR3 protein. The table has 730,000 or so distinct CDR3 sequences, 15% to 20% seen once. The sample comprised blood. The sequence came from a woman in her forties or fifties with Graves' hyperthyroidism that later progressed to Graves' ophthalmopathy.

CDR3 bases: TGTGCCAGCAGCCCCTTTTCAGATACGCAGTATTTT. Translation gives CASSPFSDTQYF. The chain joins TRBV9 to TRBJ2-3; D remains ambiguous. V was shortened by 4 bases and J by 4 bases, with 7 bases between the two germline ends. Germline V gene data show CDR1 as SGDLS and CDR2 as YYNGEE. The CDR3 extends over 12 amino acids.